A single sample is the source of the 14 T cell receptor beta chains below, sequenced in a study of response to subunit inactivated influenza vaccine. TCRdb independently ran MiXCR on the RT-PCR reads; one entry per CDR3 protein. The profile shows hundreds of thousands of distinct CDR3 sequences, about 18% of them singletons. The sample was PBMCs from blood, taken roughly 5 days after vaccination. The source is a man aged 50-59 years who received an inactivated influenza vaccine.

This clonotype has only a few counts. CDR3 sequence: CSARGVGAGTEAFF. CDR3 nucleotides: TGCAGTGCTAGGGGCGTCGGGGCTGGCACTGAAGCTTTCTTT. V gene TRBV20-1 combines with J gene TRBJ1-1; D may be TRBD1 (5 bases). The germline V gene has CDR1 DFQATT and CDR2 SNEGSKA (reference sequence). The germline V and J ends were trimmed by 3 bases and 4 bases, with 15 bases remaining between them. This CDR3 has 14 amino acids.

This clonotype was seen more than once but under ten times. This rearrangement joins TRBV7-9 to TRBJ2-2, with D hard to call. V was shortened by 9 bases and J by 2 bases, with 1 base between the two germline ends. The germline CDR1 and CDR2 sequences are SEHNR and FQNEAQ (reference sequence). The CDR3 totals 10 residues. CDR3 nucleotide sequence: TGTGCCAGTAACACCGGGGAGCTGTTTTTT. Residues: CASNTGELFF.

The chain employs TRBV6-2 or TRBV6-3 and TRBJ2-7; D remains unclear. V dropped 7 bases and J dropped 0 bases, with 10 bases sitting between them. Germline V CDR1 and CDR2: MNHEY, SVGEGT. The CDR3 covers 13 residues. The CDR3 loop reads CASKYSSSYEQYF. The CDR3 DNA sequence: TGTGCCAGCAAATACTCGAGCTCCTACGAGCAGTACTTC.

This clonotype showed up many times. The rearrangement uses TRBV12-3 or TRBV12-4 and TRBJ1-4; D call uncertain. The V gene lost 6 bases and the J gene lost 8 bases, with 16 bases spanning the gap. CDR3 size: 14 residues. CDR3 region: CASSLDGPREKLFF. The CDR3 DNA sequence: TGTGCCAGCAGCCTGGACGGGCCTAGGGAAAAACTGTTTTTT.

The V gene is TRBV6-1, the J gene TRBJ1-2; TRBD1 aligns across 7 bases. Unmatched junction bases numbered 6, after V lost 5 bases and J lost 3 bases. Germline CDR1 MNHNS, CDR2 SASEGT. CDR3 length equals 14 residues. The CDR3 sequence is CASSPTGQDYGYTF. In DNA, the CDR3 is TGTGCCAGCAGTCCAACCGGACAGGACTATGGCTACACCTTC.

A few counts support this clonotype. This chain links TRBV20-1 with TRBJ2-1; D is possibly TRBD1 or TRBD2 (6 bases each). Trimming shortened V by 5 bases and J by 2 bases, and 13 bases separated the two germline ends. Germline assignment: CDR1 DFQATT and CDR2 SNEGSKA (reference sequence). This CDR3 spans 14 amino acids. As DNA, the CDR3 is TGCAGTGCTTGGGGGGCAACTACCTACAATGAGCAGTTCTTC. Protein: CSAWGATTYNEQFF.

This clonotype was picked up a small number of times. This chain links TRBV29-1 with TRBJ2-5, with 9 bases identical to TRBD2. Unmatched junction bases numbered 3, after V lost 5 bases and J lost 5 bases. CDR3 length: 12 residues. Per germline, CDR1 SQVTM and CDR2 ANQGSEA. CDR3 sequence reads: CSVRREGETQYF. The CDR3 DNA reads as TGCAGCGTTCGGCGGGAGGGGGAGACCCAGTACTTC.

There are a few counts of this clonotype. This chain connects TRBV10-3 to TRBJ1-5, with TRBD1 identical over 7 bases. Trimming at V came to 10 bases and at J to 4 bases, leaving 7 bases not matched to a gene. Germline V gene lookup returns CDR1 ENHRY and CDR2 SYGVKD. The CDR3 is 13 residues long. CDR3 region: CANAGQLNQPQHF. The CDR3 nucleotides are TGTGCCAACGCGGGACAGCTGAATCAGCCCCAGCATTTT.

This clonotype was seen more than once but under ten times. The chain couples TRBV5-1 to TRBJ1-6, with TRBD1 as a possible D gene (6 bases). The CDR3 length is 15 residues. The V gene's germline CDR1 is SGHRS and CDR2 YFSETQ. Trimming took off 1 base at V and 7 bases at J, with 12 bases between the two ends. The CDR3 protein is CASSLRGDLNSPLHF. The CDR3 region has the DNA TGCGCCAGCAGCTTGAGGGGGGACCTCAATTCACCCCTCCACTTT. The full variable domain, completed using reference TRBV5-1 and TRBJ1-6, is KAGVTQTPRYLIKTRGQQVTLSCSPISGHRSVSWYQQTPGQGLQFLFEYFSETQRNKGNFPGRFSGRQFSNSRSEMNVSTLELGDSALYLCASSLRGDLNSPLHFGNGTRLTVT.

This clonotype occurred many times. The chain has TRBV5-1 and TRBJ2-7; the D gene is possibly TRBD2 (5 bases). Germline V CDR1 and CDR2: SGHRS, YFSETQ. The CDR3 contains 14 residues. V lost 1 base and J lost 5, with 13 bases in between. As DNA, the CDR3 is TGCGCCAGCAGCTTGAGAGGGATTGGGCACGAGCAGTACTTC. Translating it yields CASSLRGIGHEQYF. The whole variable domain, filled in from reference TRBV5-1 and TRBJ2-7, reads KAGVTQTPRYLIKTRGQQVTLSCSPISGHRSVSWYQQTPGQGLQFLFEYFSETQRNKGNFPGRFSGRQFSNSRSEMNVSTLELGDSALYLCASSLRGIGHEQYFGPGTRLTVT.

This clonotype was recorded a few times. The J gene is TRBJ2-7, the V gene TRBV3-1; tentatively, D is TRBD1 (8 bases). Germline CDR1 reads LGHDT; CDR2 reads YNNKEL (reference sequence). CDR3 length equals 16 residues. The V and J ends lost 3 bases and 7 bases respectively, with 22 bases between them. The CDR3 DNA sequence: TGTGCCAGCAGCCAGGCCGGGACAGGCGGGGGCGGAGAGCAGTACTTC. It encodes CASSQAGTGGGGEQYF.

A few counts support this clonotype. This chain links TRBV20-1 with TRBJ2-1; D not certain. The length of the CDR3 is 14 residues. V was shortened by 3 bases and J by 0 bases, with 9 bases between the two germline ends. In germline, CDR1 is DFQATT, CDR2 SNEGSKA (reference sequence). The CDR3 region is CSARSKDSYNEQFF. Written as DNA, the CDR3 is TGCAGTGCTAGGAGCAAAGACTCCTACAATGAGCAGTTCTTC.

The V call is TRBV5-1, the J call TRBJ1-1; D might be TRBD1 (6 bases). Germline-derived CDR1 and CDR2 are SGHRS and YFSETQ. V was cut by 0 bases and J by 1 base, with 10 bases left in between. There are 15 residues in the CDR3. CDR3 amino acids: CASSLEQGRNTEAFF. DNA for the CDR3: TGCGCCAGCAGCTTGGAACAGGGCAGGAACACTGAAGCTTTCTTT.

CDR3 in amino acids: CASSSLAGGLKTDTQYF. Here the CDR3 DNA reads TGTGCCAGCAGCTCCCTAGCGGGGGGCCTGAAGACAGATACGCAGTATTTT. This sequence joins TRBV7-2 and TRBJ2-3, with 11 bases that match TRBD2. Germline values: CDR1 SGHTA, CDR2 FQGNSA. This CDR3 is built from 17 residues. V shed 4 bases and J 3 bases; nucleotides not matched to a gene: 9. Drawing the rest from reference TRBV7-2 and TRBJ2-3, the complete variable domain is GAGVSQSPSNKVTEKGKDVELRCDPISGHTALYWYRQSLGQGLEFLIYFQGNSAPDKSGLPSDRFSAERTGGSVSTLTIQRTQQEDSAVYLCASSSLAGGLKTDTQYFGPGTRLTVL.